This is a list of T cell receptor beta chains from one sample in a study of T cell responses to AZD1222 COVID-19 vaccine. Assay: immunoSEQ multiplex PCR; the TCRdb copy retains only in-frame clones and omits some. The table has 150,000 or so clones, roughly 91% seen once; the top ten hold approximately 5.9%. Sequencing was performed on peripheral blood, taken 28 days after the second AZD1222 dose. These receptors came from an adult who received the AZD1222 COVID-19 vaccine. CDR3s include the opening cysteine and the closing phenylalanine or tryptophan. D genes are given only for firm matches. Some rows mark clone size as missing; the rest say once, few, many or name a class of expanded clone.

clone_size d_call j_call v_call cdr3_nt cdr3_aa
- - TRBJ1-2 TRBV20-1 TGCAGTGTCAGGGGTGGCTATGGCTACACCTTC CSVRGGYGYTF
- - TRBJ2-3 TRBV3-1/TRBV3-2 TGTGCCAGCAGCCAAGGTCTCCCGGGACACAGCACAGATACGCAGTATTTT CASSQGLPGHSTDTQYF
- TRBD2 TRBJ2-1 TRBV7-2 TGTGCCAGCAGCCCCTCGGTAGCGGGGCACTACAATGAGCAGTTCTTC CASSPSVAGHYNEQFF
- - TRBJ2-1 TRBV5-6 TGTGCCAGCAGCTTGGACAGCGCAAACAATGAGCAGTTCTTC CASSLDSANNEQFF
- - TRBJ1-4 TRBV7-7 TGTGCTAGCAGCCCCGGTCCCTCGCAAGAAGAAAAACTGTTTTTT CASSPGPSQEEKLFF
- TRBD2 TRBJ2-2 TRBV30 TGTGCCTGGGTCCGGGGTCGACTAGCGGGAGGGAACACCGGGGAGCTGTTTTTT CAWVRGRLAGGNTGELFF
- TRBD1 TRBJ1-5 TRBV18 TGTGCCAGCTCAGAGGTGACAGGGGAGAATCAGCCCCAGCATTTT CASSEVTGENQPQHF
- - TRBJ1-4 TRBV9 TGTGCCAGCAGCGTAGATGGGGGCGGTTACGAAAAACTGTTTTTT CASSVDGGGYEKLFF
- - TRBJ2-7 TRBV6-5 TGTGCCAGCAGGGGGGCACTTGCCCACGAGCAGTACTTC CASRGALAHEQYF
- - TRBJ2-3 TRBV20-1 TGCAGTGCTTGTGACAGTGGCTATGGAGATACGCAGTATTTT CSACDSGYGDTQYF
- - TRBJ1-1 TRBV7-9 TGTGCCAGCAGCTTAGCCACAGGTCTGAACACTGAAGCTTTCTTT CASSLATGLNTEAFF
- - TRBJ2-1 TRBV27 TGTGCCAGCAGTTTTGTAGGGTCCTACAATGAGCAGTTCTTC CASSFVGSYNEQFF
- - TRBJ1-2 TRBV6-2/TRBV6-3 TGTGCCAGCAGTTTGGGTTATTGGGACTATGGCTACACCTTC CASSLGYWDYGYTF
- TRBD2 TRBJ2-3 TRBV11-2 TGTGCCAGCAGCTTAGCGGCTAGCGGGGGGATCACAGATACGCAGTATTTT CASSLAASGGITDTQYF
- - TRBJ1-6 TRBV6-5 TGTGCCAGCACCCCCCGACGGGGTAATTCACCCCTCCACTTT CASTPRRGNSPLHF
once TRBD1 TRBJ1-2 TRBV6-5 TGTGCCAGCAGTTACCCGCCGGGACAGGGAAACTATGGCTACACCTTC CASSYPPGQGNYGYTF
- - TRBJ1-2 TRBV6-2/TRBV6-3 TGTGCCAGCAGTACCTGGCGGGGATCGGACTATGGCTACACCTTC CASSTWRGSDYGYTF
- TRBD2 TRBJ2-1 TRBV19 TGTGCCAGTCGAACGGGCTCCGCGGGAGGAGATGAGCAGTTCTTC CASRTGSAGGDEQFF
- TRBD1 TRBJ2-5 TRBV2 TGTGCCACCATGACAGGGGCAATAGAGACCCAGTACTTC CATMTGAIETQYF
- - TRBJ1-5 TRBV18 TGTGCCAGCTCACCAAGAGAGAGTGGGGGTCATAGCAATCAGCCCCAGCATTTT CASSPRESGGHSNQPQHF
- - TRBJ2-1 TRBV20-1 TGCAGTGCTAGTACGGCCAGGGGAGGCAATGAGCAGTTCTTC CSASTARGGNEQFF
- TRBD2 TRBJ2-1 TRBV19 TGTGCCAGTAGACCGACTAGCGGGAGGTCGTACAATGAGCAGTTCTTC CASRPTSGRSYNEQFF
- - TRBJ1-2 TRBV10-3 TGTGCCATCAGTGAGTCGGGTCAGGGCGAGGGCTACACCTTC CAISESGQGEGYTF
few - TRBJ2-3 TRBV11-2 TGTGCCAGCAGCTTAGGAGGATCCTCGGCGGGTACGCAGTATTTT CASSLGGSSAGTQYF
- - TRBJ1-2 TRBV7-2 TGTGCCAGCAGCTTAGATGCAGGTACCCATGGCTACACCTTC CASSLDAGTHGYTF
- - TRBJ2-5 TRBV7-2 TGTGCCAGCAGCTTAAGTAAGACCCAGTACTTC CASSLSKTQYF
once - TRBJ1-3 TRBV11-2 TGTGCCAGCAGGGAAGGGGCAAACACCATATATTTT CASREGANTIYF
few - TRBJ1-2 TRBV5-6 TGTGCCAGCAGCTTAGGAGCCCAGAACTATGGCTACACCTTC CASSLGAQNYGYTF
- - TRBJ1-5 TRBV6-2/TRBV6-3 TGTGCCAGCAGTCCCGACAGGTCCCTAGCCGGTCAGCCCCAGCATTTT CASSPDRSLAGQPQHF
- - TRBJ2-1 TRBV11-2 TGTGCCAGCAGCCTCCTAGCCGGGGGGACAGATAGGGTTTACAATGAGCAGTTCTTC CASSLLAGGTDRVYNEQFF
- - TRBJ1-2 TRBV11-2 TGTGCCTCCCGGGGGGGCTCTAACTATGGCTACACCTTC CASRGGSNYGYTF
once - TRBJ2-5 TRBV28 TGTGCCAGCTCCAGACAAGAGACCCAGTACTTC CASSRQETQYF
- TRBD1 TRBJ2-5 TRBV6-5 TGTGCCAGCAGTTCCCGGACAGGGGGCGCCTGGGAGACCCAGTACTTC CASSSRTGGAWETQYF
once - TRBJ1-5 TRBV7-9 TGTGCCAGCAGCTTTACCGCGGACGGGTACAATCAGCCCCAGCATTTT CASSFTADGYNQPQHF
- TRBD2 TRBJ2-7 TRBV5-6 TGTGCCAGCAGCACAATAGCGGGAGATTCCTACGAGCAGTACTTC CASSTIAGDSYEQYF
- TRBD1 TRBJ1-6 TRBV2 TGTGCCAGCAGGACAGGGGGCAGGTTTCGGAATTCACCCCTCCACTTT CASRTGGRFRNSPLHF
- - TRBJ1-1 TRBV27 TGTGCCAGCAGTTTATTTATTGGAGGCGGCACTGAAGCTTTCTTT CASSLFIGGGTEAFF
- TRBD2 TRBJ2-1 TRBV7-9 TGTGCCAGCAGCTTTAGCGGGAGCTCCTACAATGAGCAGTTCTTC CASSFSGSSYNEQFF
- - TRBJ2-3 TRBV6-6 TGTGCCAGCAGTTATAACTCCAAAAGCACAGATACGCAGTATTTT CASSYNSKSTDTQYF
- - TRBJ1-5 TRBV7-8 TGTGCCAGCAGCTTAGCGCCTGTGAATCAGCCCCAGCATTTT CASSLAPVNQPQHF
- TRBD1 TRBJ1-2 TRBV29-1 TGCAGCGTTGAAGTAGGGCAGGGGGTCGGGGGCTACACCTTC CSVEVGQGVGGYTF
- TRBD1 TRBJ1-2 TRBV28 TGTGCCAGCAGCGGGACAGGGACTAACTATGGCTACACCTTC CASSGTGTNYGYTF
- - TRBJ1-3 TRBV3-1/TRBV3-2 TGTGCCAGCAGCTTCGCAGGGACCTCTGGAAACACCATATATTTT CASSFAGTSGNTIYF
- TRBD2 TRBJ2-5 TRBV14 TGTGCCAGCAGCCAGTTCTCCGGGGGGGAGACCCAGTACTTC CASSQFSGGETQYF
- - TRBJ2-7 TRBV28 TGTGCCAGTAGGGCAGGTAAACGGGAGTACTTC CASRAGKREYF
once - TRBJ2-6 TRBV15 TGTGCCACCAGCAGAGATCCCTCTGGGGCCAACGTCCTGACTTTC CATSRDPSGANVLTF
once TRBD2 TRBJ2-1 TRBV10-3 TGTGCCATCAGTGAGTCGACGACTAGCGGGAGTTATGAGCAGTTCTTC CAISESTTSGSYEQFF
- - TRBJ1-4 TRBV29-1 TGCAGCGTTGAAGTTCACACAGGAGGGGGTAATGAAAAACTGTTTTTT CSVEVHTGGGNEKLFF
- - TRBJ1-1 TRBV5-1 TGCGCCAGCAGTTTTCATGGAGGGAATATGAACACTGAAGCTTTCTTT CASSFHGGNMNTEAFF
- TRBD2 TRBJ2-1 TRBV4-2 TGTGCCAGCAGCAGGGTTGGGGGCAGCGGGAGTGTCAATGAGCAGTTCTTC CASSRVGGSGSVNEQFF
- TRBD1 TRBJ1-5 TRBV30 TGTGCCTGGAGAGAAAGACAGGGAAGCAATCAGCCCCAGCATTTT CAWRERQGSNQPQHF
- - TRBJ2-2 TRBV5-1 TGCGCCAGCAGCCGTGACTCCGGGGTGAACACCGGGGAGCTGTTTTTT CASSRDSGVNTGELFF
once - TRBJ2-3 TRBV4-3 TGCGCCAGCAGCCAAGATCGTCTGGATACGCAGTATTTT CASSQDRLDTQYF
- - TRBJ2-7 TRBV5-1 TGCGCCAGCAGCCCTGGACAAATTAGCGACGAGCAGTACTTC CASSPGQISDEQYF
- - TRBJ1-1 TRBV5-6 TGTGCCAGCAGCTTGCTAAGGGGTGGTACTGAAGCTTTCTTT CASSLLRGGTEAFF
- - TRBJ1-5 TRBV28 TGTGCCAGCAGTTTAGTTCTCAATCAGCCCCAGCATTTT CASSLVLNQPQHF
- - TRBJ1-5 TRBV20-1 TGCAGTGCTAGTTACCATAGCAATCAGCCCCAGCATTTT CSASYHSNQPQHF